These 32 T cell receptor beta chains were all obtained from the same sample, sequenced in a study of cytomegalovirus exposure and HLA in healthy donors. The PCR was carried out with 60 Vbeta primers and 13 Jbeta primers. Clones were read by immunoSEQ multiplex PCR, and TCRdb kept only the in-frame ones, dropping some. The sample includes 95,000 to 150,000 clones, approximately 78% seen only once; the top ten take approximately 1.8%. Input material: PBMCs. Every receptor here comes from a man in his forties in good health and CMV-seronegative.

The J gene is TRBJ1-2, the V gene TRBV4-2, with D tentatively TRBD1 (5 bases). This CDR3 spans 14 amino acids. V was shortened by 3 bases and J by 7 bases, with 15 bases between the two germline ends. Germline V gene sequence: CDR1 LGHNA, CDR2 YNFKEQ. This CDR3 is CASSHPPGQGGYTF. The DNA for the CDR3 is TGTGCCAGCAGCCATCCCCCAGGGCAGGGTGGCTACACCTTC.

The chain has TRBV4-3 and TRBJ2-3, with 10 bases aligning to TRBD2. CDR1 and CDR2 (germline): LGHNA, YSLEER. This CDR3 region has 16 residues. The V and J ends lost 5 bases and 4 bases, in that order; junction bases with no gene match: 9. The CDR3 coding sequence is TGCGCCAGCAGCGCAACAAGCGGGGGGGGTCCAGATACGCAGTATTTT. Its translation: CASSATSGGGPDTQYF.

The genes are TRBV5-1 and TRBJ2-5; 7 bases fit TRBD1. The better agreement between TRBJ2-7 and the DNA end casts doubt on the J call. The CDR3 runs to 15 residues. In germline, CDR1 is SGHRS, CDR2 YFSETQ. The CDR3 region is CASSWGQTTSYEQYF. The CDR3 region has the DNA TGCGCCAGCAGCTGGGGACAGACTACATCCTACGAGCAGTACTTC.

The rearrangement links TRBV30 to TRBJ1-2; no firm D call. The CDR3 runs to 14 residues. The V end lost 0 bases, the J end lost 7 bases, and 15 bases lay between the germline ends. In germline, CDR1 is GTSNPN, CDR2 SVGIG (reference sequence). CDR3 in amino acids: CAWSVSAGRGGYTF. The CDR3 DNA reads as TGTGCCTGGAGTGTATCGGCGGGGAGAGGTGGCTACACCTTC.

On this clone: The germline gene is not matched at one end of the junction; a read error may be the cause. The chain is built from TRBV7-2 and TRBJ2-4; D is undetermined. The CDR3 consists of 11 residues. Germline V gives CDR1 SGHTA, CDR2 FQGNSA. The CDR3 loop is CASSLENSQYF. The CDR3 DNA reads TGTGCCAGCAGCTTAGAGAACAGTCAGTACTTC. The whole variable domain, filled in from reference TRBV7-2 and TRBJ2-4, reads GAGVSQSPSNKVTEKGKDVELRCDPISGHTALYWYRQSLGQGLEFLIYFQGNSAPDKSGLPSDRFSAERTGGSVSTLTIQRTQQEDSAVYLCASSLENSQYFGAGTRLSVL.

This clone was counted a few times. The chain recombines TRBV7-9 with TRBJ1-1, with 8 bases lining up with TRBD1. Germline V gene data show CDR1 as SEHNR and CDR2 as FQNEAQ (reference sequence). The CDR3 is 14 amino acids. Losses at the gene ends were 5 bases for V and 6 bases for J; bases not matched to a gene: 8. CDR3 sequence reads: CASSPDRVRPEAFF. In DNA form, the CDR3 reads TGTGCCAGCAGCCCGGACAGGGTAAGACCTGAAGCTTTCTTT.

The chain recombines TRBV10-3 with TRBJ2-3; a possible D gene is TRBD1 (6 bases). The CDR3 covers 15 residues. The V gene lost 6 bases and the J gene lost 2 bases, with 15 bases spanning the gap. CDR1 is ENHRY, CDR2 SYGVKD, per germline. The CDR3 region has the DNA TGTGCCATCAGCTATGGACAGACCGACACAGATACGCAGTATTTT. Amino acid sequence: CAISYGQTDTDTQYF.

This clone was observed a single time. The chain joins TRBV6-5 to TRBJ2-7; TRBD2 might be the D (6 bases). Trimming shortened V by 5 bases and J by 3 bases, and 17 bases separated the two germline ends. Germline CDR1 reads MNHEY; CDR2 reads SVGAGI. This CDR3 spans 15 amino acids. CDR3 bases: TGTGCCAGCAGTCCCCGGGACTTAGGCTACTACGAGCAGTACTTC. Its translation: CASSPRDLGYYEQYF.

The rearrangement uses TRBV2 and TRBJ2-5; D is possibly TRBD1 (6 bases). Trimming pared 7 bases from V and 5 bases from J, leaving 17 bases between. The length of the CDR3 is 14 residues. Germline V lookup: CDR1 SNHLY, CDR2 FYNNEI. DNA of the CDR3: TGTGCCAGCAAAACAGGGATGGTTGAGGAGACCCAGTACTTC. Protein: CASKTGMVEETQYF.

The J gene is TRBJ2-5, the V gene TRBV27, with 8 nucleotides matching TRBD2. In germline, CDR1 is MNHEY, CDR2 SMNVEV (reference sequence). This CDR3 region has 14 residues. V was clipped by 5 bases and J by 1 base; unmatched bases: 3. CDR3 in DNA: TGTGCCAGCAGTAGCGGGGGACGCCAAGAGACCCAGTACTTC. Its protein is CASSSGGRQETQYF.

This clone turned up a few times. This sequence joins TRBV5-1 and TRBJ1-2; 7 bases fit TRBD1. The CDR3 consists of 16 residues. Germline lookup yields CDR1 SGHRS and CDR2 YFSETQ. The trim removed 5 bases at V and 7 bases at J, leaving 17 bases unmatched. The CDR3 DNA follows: TGCGCCAGCAGTGCTACCCCGGGACAGCTACCGAGTGGCTACACCTTC. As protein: CASSATPGQLPSGYTF.

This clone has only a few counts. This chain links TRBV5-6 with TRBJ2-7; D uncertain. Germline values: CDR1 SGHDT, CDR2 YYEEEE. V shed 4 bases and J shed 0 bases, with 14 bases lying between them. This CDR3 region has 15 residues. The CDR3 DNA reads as TGTGCCAGCAGCCAAGTAGCCCGCCGCTCCTACGAGCAGTACTTC. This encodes CASSQVARRSYEQYF.

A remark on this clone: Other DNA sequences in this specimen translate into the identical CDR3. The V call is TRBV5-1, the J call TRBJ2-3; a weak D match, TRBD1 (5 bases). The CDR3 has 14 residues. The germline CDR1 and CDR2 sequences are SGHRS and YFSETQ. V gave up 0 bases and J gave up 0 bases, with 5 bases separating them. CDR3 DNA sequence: TGCGCCAGCAGCTTGGGACAGAGCACAGATACGCAGTATTTT. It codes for CASSLGQSTDTQYF.

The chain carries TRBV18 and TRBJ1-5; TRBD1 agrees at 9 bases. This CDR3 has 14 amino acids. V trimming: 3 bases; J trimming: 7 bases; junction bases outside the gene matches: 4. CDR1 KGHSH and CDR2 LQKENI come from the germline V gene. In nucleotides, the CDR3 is TGTGCCAGCTCACCGACGGACAGGGGACAGCCCCAGCATTTT. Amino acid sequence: CASSPTDRGQPQHF.

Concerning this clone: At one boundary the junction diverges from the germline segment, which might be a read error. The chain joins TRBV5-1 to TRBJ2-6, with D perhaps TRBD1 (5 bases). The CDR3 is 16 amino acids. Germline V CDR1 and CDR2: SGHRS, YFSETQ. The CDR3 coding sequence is TGCGCCAGCAGCTTGGTTTCTGTCTCTGGGGCCAACGGCCTGACTTTC. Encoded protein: CASSLVSVSGANGLTF.

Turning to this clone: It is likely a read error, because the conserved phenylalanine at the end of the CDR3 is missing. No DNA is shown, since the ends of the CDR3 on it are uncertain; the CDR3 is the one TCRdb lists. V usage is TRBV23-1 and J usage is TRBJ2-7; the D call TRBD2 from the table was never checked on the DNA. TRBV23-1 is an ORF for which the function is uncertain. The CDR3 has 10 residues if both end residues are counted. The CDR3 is CASSQVGGLC.

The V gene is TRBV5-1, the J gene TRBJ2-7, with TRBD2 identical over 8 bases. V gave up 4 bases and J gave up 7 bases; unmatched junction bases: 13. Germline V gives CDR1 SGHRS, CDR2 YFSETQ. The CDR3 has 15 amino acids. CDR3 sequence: CASSPGGGLGREQYF. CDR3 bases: TGCGCCAGCAGCCCCGGGGGGGGACTAGGACGGGAGCAGTACTTC.

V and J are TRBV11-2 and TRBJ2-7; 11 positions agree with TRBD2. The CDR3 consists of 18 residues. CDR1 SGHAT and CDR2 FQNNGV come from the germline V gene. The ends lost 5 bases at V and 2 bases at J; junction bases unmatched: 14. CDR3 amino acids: CASSRRLLAGGLTYEQYF. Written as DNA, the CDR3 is TGTGCCAGCAGCCGCCGCCTGCTAGCGGGGGGCCTGACCTACGAGCAGTACTTC. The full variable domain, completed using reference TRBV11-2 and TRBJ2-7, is EAGVAQSPRYKIIEKRQSVAFWCNPISGHATLYWYQQILGQGPKLLIQFQNNGVVDDSQLPKDRFSAERLKGVDSTLKIQPAKLEDSAVYLCASSRRLLAGGLTYEQYFGPGTRLTVT.

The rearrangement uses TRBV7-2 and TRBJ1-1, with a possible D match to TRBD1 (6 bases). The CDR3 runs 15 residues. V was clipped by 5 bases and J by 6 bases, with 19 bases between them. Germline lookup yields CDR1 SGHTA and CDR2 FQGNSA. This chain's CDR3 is CASSPLGLGAAEAFF. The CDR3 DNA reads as TGTGCCAGCAGCCCCCTGGGGCTGGGGGCGGCTGAAGCTTTCTTT.

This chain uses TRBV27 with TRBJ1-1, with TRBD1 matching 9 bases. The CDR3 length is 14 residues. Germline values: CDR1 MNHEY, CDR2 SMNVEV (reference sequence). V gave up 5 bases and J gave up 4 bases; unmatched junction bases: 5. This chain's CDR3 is CASSATGGPTEAFF. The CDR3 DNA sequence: TGTGCCAGCAGTGCTACAGGGGGCCCCACTGAAGCTTTCTTT.

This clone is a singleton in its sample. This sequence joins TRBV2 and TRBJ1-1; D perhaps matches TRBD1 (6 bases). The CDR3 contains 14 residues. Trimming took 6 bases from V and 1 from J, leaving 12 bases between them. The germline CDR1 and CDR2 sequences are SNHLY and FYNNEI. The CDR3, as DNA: TGTGCCAGCAGGGTACAGGGAAGGAACACTGAAGCTTTCTTT. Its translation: CASRVQGRNTEAFF.

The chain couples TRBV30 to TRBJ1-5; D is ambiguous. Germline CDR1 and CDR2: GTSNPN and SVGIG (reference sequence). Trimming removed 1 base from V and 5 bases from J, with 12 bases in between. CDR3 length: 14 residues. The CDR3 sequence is CAWSAPYQDQPQHF. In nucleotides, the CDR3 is TGTGCCTGGAGTGCCCCCTATCAAGATCAGCCCCAGCATTTT.

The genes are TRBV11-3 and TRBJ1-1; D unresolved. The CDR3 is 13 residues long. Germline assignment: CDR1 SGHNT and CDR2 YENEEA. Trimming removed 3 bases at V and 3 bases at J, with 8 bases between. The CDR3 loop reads CASSFNLDTEAFF. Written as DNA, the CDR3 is TGTGCCAGCAGCTTTAACTTAGACACTGAAGCTTTCTTT.

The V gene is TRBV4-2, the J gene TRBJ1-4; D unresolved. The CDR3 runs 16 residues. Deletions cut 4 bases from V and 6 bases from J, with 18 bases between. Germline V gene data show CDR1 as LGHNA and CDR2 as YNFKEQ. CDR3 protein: CASSRYGEEVDEKLFF. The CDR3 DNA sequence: TGTGCCAGCAGCCGCTACGGGGAGGAGGTCGATGAAAAACTGTTTTTT.

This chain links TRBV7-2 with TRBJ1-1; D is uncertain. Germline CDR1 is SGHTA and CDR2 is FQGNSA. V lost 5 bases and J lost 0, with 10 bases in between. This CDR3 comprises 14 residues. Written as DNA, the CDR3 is TGTGCCAGCAGCCCTACCTGGTTGAACACTGAAGCTTTCTTT. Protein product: CASSPTWLNTEAFF. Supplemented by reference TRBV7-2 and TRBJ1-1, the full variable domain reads GAGVSQSPSNKVTEKGKDVELRCDPISGHTALYWYRQSLGQGLEFLIYFQGNSAPDKSGLPSDRFSAERTGGSVSTLTIQRTQQEDSAVYLCASSPTWLNTEAFFGQGTRLTVV.

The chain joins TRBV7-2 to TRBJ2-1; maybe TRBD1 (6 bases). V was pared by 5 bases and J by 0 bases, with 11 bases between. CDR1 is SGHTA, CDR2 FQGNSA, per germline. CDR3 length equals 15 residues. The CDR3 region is CASSQDRSSYNEQFF. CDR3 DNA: TGTGCCAGCAGCCAAGACAGGAGCTCCTACAATGAGCAGTTCTTC.

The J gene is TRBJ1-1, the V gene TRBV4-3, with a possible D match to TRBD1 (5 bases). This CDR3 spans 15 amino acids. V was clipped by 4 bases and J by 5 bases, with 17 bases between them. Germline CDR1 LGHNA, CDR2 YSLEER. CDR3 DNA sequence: TGCGCCAGCAGCCGCCGGGACGGGGAGGTAACTGAAGCTTTCTTT. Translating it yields CASSRRDGEVTEAFF.

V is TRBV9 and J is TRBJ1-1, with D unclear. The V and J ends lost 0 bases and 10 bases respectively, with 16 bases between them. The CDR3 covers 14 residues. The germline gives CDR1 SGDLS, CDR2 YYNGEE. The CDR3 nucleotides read TGTGCCAGCAGCGTAGCCGAGTTTGCGGAAGGAGCTTTCTTT. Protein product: CASSVAEFAEGAFF.

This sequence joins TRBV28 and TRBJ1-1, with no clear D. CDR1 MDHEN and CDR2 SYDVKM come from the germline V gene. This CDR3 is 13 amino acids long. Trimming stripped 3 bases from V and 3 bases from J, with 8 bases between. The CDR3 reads CASSLSSYTEAFF. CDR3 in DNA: TGTGCCAGCAGTTTGTCTTCGTACACTGAAGCTTTCTTT. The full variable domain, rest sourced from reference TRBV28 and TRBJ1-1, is DVKVTQSSRYLVKRTGEKVFLECVQDMDHENMFWYRQDPGLGLRLIYFSYDVKMKEKGDIPEGYSVSREKKERFSLILESASTNQTSMYLCASSLSSYTEAFFGQGTRLTVV.

The CDR3 DNA reads as TGTGCCAGCAGCCCCGGACTCGGGCGTTTCGAGACCCAGTACTTC. Its protein is CASSPGLGRFETQYF. The chain carries TRBV14 and TRBJ2-5, with D maybe TRBD2 (5 bases). V was trimmed by 4 bases and J by 5 bases, leaving 17 bases between them. Per the germline V gene, CDR1 is SGHDN and CDR2 is FVKESK. This CDR3 contains 15 residues.

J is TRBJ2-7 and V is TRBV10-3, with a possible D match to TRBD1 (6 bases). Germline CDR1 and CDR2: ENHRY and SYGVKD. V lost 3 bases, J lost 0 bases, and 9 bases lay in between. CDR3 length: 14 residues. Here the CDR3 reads CAISERTDSYEQYF. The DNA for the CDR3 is TGTGCCATCAGTGAAAGGACAGACTCCTACGAGCAGTACTTC.

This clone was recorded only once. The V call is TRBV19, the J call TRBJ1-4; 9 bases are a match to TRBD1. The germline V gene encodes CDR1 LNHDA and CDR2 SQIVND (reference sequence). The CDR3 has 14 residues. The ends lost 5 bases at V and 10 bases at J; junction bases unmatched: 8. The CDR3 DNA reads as TGTGCCAGTAGTGACCCGGACAGGGGAGGAAAACTGTTTTTT. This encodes CASSDPDRGGKLFF.